A selection of T cell receptor beta chains follows, all from one sample in a study of T cells in Graves' hyperthyroidism and ophthalmopathy. In TCRdb, the multiplex PCR reads were re-called with MiXCR into one record per CDR3 protein. This table has 530,000 or so distinct CDR3 sequences, about 15% appearing once. Sample: blood. The receptors originated from a woman under 30 with Graves' ophthalmopathy. Each CDR3 is given with its conserved first and last residue. D genes are given only for firm matches. Some rows mark clone size as missing; the rest say once, few, many or name a class of expanded clone.

D	V	size	J	CDR3	DNA
TRBD2	TRBV6-1	many	TRBJ2-5	CASSEPLAGYQETQYF	TGTGCCAGCAGTGAACCCCTAGCGGGGTACCAAGAGACCCAGTACTTC
.	TRBV13	.	TRBJ2-1	CASSPARTLRQFF	TGTGCCAGCAGCCCGGCGAGGACTCTTCGGCAGTTCTTC
TRBD1	TRBV6-1	many	TRBJ1-1	CASSDRQGVTEAFF	TGTGCCAGCAGTGACAGACAGGGGGTCACTGAAGCTTTCTTT
.	TRBV19	.	TRBJ1-4	CASSMGKTGVANEKLFF	TGTGCCAGTAGTATGGGGAAGACCGGTGTGGCTAATGAAAAACTGTTTTTT
.	TRBV20-1	.	TRBJ2-2	CSAAQGTGELFF	TGCAGTGCGGCACAGGGAACCGGGGAGCTGTTTTTT
.	TRBV3-1	many	TRBJ1-1	CASSPRQEANTEAFF	TGTGCCAGCAGCCCGAGACAGGAGGCGAACACTGAAGCTTTCTTT
.	TRBV6-1	.	TRBJ1-5	CASTGGRGGGQPQHF	TGTGCCAGCACCGGGGGGCGAGGGGGGGGTCAGCCCCAGCATTTT
.	TRBV29-1	.	TRBJ2-1	CSGRPPGYNEQFF	TGCAGCGGTCGTCCGCCGGGATACAATGAGCAGTTCTTC
.	TRBV6-2/TRBV6-3	few	TRBJ2-2	CASSYSSATGELFF	TGTGCCAGCAGTTACTCGAGTGCCACCGGGGAGCTGTTTTTT
TRBD1	TRBV5-1	few	TRBJ1-2	CASSPRRQGRNYGYTF	TGCGCCAGCAGCCCAAGACGACAGGGGCGGAACTATGGCTACACCTTC
.	TRBV7-8	many	TRBJ1-5	CASSLVTGWSNQPQHF	TGTGCCAGCAGCTTAGTGACAGGATGGAGCAATCAGCCCCAGCATTTT
.	TRBV9	.	TRBJ2-7	CASSPSTSRGNSEQYF	TGTGCCAGCAGTCCCTCTACTTCGCGGGGCAATTCGGAGCAGTACTTC
TRBD1	TRBV7-2	.	TRBJ1-6	CASSDREYNSPLHF	TGTGCCAGCAGCGACAGGGAATATAATTCACCCCTCCACTTT
.	TRBV20-1	.	TRBJ1-2	CSALTPFGGYTF	TGCAGTGCTTTGACACCTTTCGGCGGCTACACCTTC
.	TRBV9	.	TRBJ1-1	CASSSVGGQAFF	TGTGCCAGCAGCTCCGTGGGAGGGCAAGCTTTCTTT
.	TRBV10-3	.	TRBJ2-1	CAISNPISYNEQFF	TGTGCCATCAGTAATCCCATCTCCTACAATGAGCAGTTCTTC
.	TRBV12-3/TRBV12-4	few	TRBJ2-1	CASRFRNEQFF	TGTGCCAGCAGGTTCAGGAATGAGCAGTTCTTC
TRBD2	TRBV7-2	many	TRBJ2-3	CASSRLAGTDTQYF	TGTGCCAGCAGCCGGCTAGCGGGCACAGATACGCAGTATTTT
.	TRBV4-2	few	TRBJ2-2	CASSPYTDLNTGELFF	TGTGCCAGCAGTCCTTACACCGACCTAAACACCGGGGAGCTGTTTTTT
TRBD1	TRBV5-6	few	TRBJ1-4	CASSLKGQGEGKKLFF	TGTGCCAGCAGCTTAAAAGGACAGGGAGAAGGGAAAAAACTGTTTTTT
TRBD1	TRBV6-2/TRBV6-3	many	TRBJ1-1	CASSSQGQDQAFF	TGTGCCAGCAGTTCCCAAGGACAGGATCAAGCTTTCTTT
TRBD1	TRBV11-2	many	TRBJ2-2	CASSSQGASDTGELFF	TGTGCCAGCAGCTCGCAGGGGGCATCGGACACCGGGGAGCTGTTTTTT
TRBD1	TRBV5-6	.	TRBJ1-1	CASTLTGVTEAFF	TGTGCCAGCACCTTGACAGGGGTCACTGAAGCTTTCTTT
TRBD1	TRBV12-3/TRBV12-4	many	TRBJ1-4	CASSSSQGAVGEKLFF	TGTGCCAGCAGTTCCAGCCAGGGGGCTGTTGGTGAAAAACTGTTTTTT
.	TRBV14	many	TRBJ1-2	CASSFRGTYGYTF	TGTGCCAGCAGCTTTCGGGGCACCTATGGCTACACCTTC
TRBD1	TRBV5-1	.	TRBJ2-1	CASSLGQGVPYNEQFF	TGCGCCAGCAGCTTGGGACAGGGGGTCCCCTACAATGAGCAGTTCTTC
.	TRBV20-1	many	TRBJ2-1	CSARVTRDSYVEQFF	TGCAGTGCTAGAGTCACCCGGGACTCCTACGTTGAGCAGTTCTTC
TRBD2	TRBV27	many	TRBJ2-1	CASRTGGINEQFF	TGTGCCAGCAGGACGGGGGGGATCAATGAGCAGTTCTTC
.	TRBV3-1	many	TRBJ1-2	CASSQGRGAIGYTF	TGTGCCAGCAGCCAAGGTCGGGGGGCGATTGGCTACACCTTC
TRBD1	TRBV7-2	many	TRBJ1-5	CASSPRTGGGNQPQHF	TGTGCCAGCAGCCCACGGACAGGGGGTGGCAATCAGCCCCAGCATTTT
.	TRBV10-3	many	TRBJ1-1	CAISGSDRLNTEAFF	TGTGCCATCAGTGGATCCGACAGGTTGAACACTGAAGCTTTCTTT
TRBD1	TRBV11-1	many	TRBJ2-1	CASRPTGGPLNEQFF	TGTGCCAGCAGACCCACAGGGGGCCCTTTAAATGAGCAGTTCTTC
TRBD2	TRBV6-5	.	TRBJ2-2	CASSYAGAGELFF	TGTGCCAGCAGTTACGCGGGAGCCGGGGAGCTGTTTTTT
.	TRBV28	many	TRBJ1-1	CASSEGRGIAEAFF	TGTGCCAGCAGTGAGGGACGAGGGATCGCTGAAGCTTTCTTT
.	TRBV7-9	few	TRBJ2-2	CASTPRGLDTGELFF	TGTGCCAGCACTCCAAGGGGTCTGGACACCGGGGAGCTGTTTTTT
TRBD1	TRBV3-1	.	TRBJ1-5	CASSQAGTGGLQPQHF	TGTGCCAGCAGCCAAGCCGGGACAGGGGGCCTTCAGCCCCAGCATTTT
TRBD1	TRBV20-1	many	TRBJ2-7	CSARRGQGKYEQYF	TGCAGTGCTAGAAGGGGACAGGGAAAATACGAGCAGTACTTC
.	TRBV12-3/TRBV12-4	few	TRBJ1-4	CASSFGVGVGEKLFF	TGTGCCAGCAGTTTCGGGGTTGGGGTGGGTGAAAAACTGTTTTTT
TRBD2	TRBV24-1	many	TRBJ2-5	CATSDTLRGGLAGQETQYF	TGTGCCACCAGTGATACGCTGCGTGGTGGACTAGCGGGACAAGAGACCCAGTACTTC
.	TRBV11-1	many	TRBJ1-1	CASSLAGYTEAFF	TGTGCCAGCAGCTTAGCGGGTTACACTGAAGCTTTCTTT
.	TRBV27	few	TRBJ2-7	CASSLRGSGAGEQYF	TGTGCCAGCAGTTTAAGAGGGTCGGGGGCAGGCGAGCAGTACTTC
.	TRBV5-5	.	TRBJ2-3	CASSSTEAQYF	TGTGCCAGCAGCTCGACGGAGGCGCAGTATTTT
.	TRBV7-8	.	TRBJ1-2	CASSPRRGKANYGYTF	TGTGCCAGCAGCCCCCGCCGCGGGAAAGCTAACTATGGCTACACCTTC
.	TRBV27	few	TRBJ1-5	CASSPLMGGNQPQHF	TGTGCCAGCAGTCCCCTTATGGGGGGCAATCAGCCCCAGCATTTT
TRBD2	TRBV7-6	.	TRBJ2-7	CASSPGLAATLRDGEQYF	TGTGCCAGCAGCCCGGGACTAGCGGCAACCCTGCGGGATGGCGAGCAGTACTTC
TRBD2	TRBV7-9	.	TRBJ2-3	CASSSLQAGGRTDTQYF	TGTGCCAGCAGCTCCCTCCAGGCGGGGGGGCGGACAGATACGCAGTATTTT
.	TRBV7-9	.	TRBJ2-3	CASSAEENGGTDTQYF	TGTGCCAGCAGCGCAGAGGAGAATGGTGGCACAGATACGCAGTATTTT
.	TRBV30	.	TRBJ2-1	CAWSGTPHRGNNEQSF	TGTGCCTGGAGTGGAACTCCTCATCGCGGAAACAATGAGCAGTCCTTC
TRBD1	TRBV4-2	.	TRBJ2-1	CASSYGTGGFEQFF	TGTGCCAGCAGCTACGGGACAGGGGGCTTTGAGCAGTTCTTC
.	TRBV6-1	.	TRBJ2-7	CASSEWGDQGYYEQYF	TGTGCCAGCAGTGAATGGGGGGATCAGGGGTACTACGAGCAGTACTTC
.	TRBV5-6	few	TRBJ2-2	CASSVGATGELFF	TGTGCCAGCAGCGTGGGGGCCACCGGGGAGCTGTTTTTT
.	TRBV25-1	many	TRBJ2-5	CASSEDKGKETQYF	TGTGCCAGCAGTGAAGATAAGGGCAAGGAGACCCAGTACTTC
.	TRBV29-1	.	TRBJ1-2	CSVYARLYGYTF	TGCAGCGTCTACGCCAGGCTCTATGGCTACACCTTC
TRBD1	TRBV14	many	TRBJ2-5	CASSQPGQGRETQYF	TGTGCCAGCAGCCAGCCGGGACAGGGCAGGGAGACCCAGTACTTC
.	TRBV20-1	many	TRBJ1-1	CSAIAVGDKGLWNTEAFF	TGCAGTGCCATAGCTGTTGGAGACAAGGGACTTTGGAACACTGAAGCTTTCTTT